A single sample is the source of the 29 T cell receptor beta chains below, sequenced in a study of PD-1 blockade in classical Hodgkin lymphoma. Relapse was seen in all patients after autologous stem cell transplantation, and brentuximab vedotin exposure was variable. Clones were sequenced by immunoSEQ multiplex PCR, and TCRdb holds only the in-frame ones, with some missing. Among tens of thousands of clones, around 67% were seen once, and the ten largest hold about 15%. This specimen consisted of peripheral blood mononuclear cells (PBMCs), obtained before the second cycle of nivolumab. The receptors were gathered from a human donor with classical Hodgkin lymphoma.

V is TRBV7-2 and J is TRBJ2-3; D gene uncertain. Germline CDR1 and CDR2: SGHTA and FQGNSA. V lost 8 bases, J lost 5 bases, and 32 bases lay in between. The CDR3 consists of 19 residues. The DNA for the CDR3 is TGTGCCAGCTCGTTCGGCAGGCGTTCGTGGTCCCCCCGGCGAGATACGCAGTATTTT. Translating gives CASSFGRRSWSPRRDTQYF.

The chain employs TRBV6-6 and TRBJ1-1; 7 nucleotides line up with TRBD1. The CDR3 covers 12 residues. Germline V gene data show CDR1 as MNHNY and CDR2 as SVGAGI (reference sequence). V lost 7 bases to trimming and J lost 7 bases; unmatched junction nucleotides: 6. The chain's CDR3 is CASKEWTGEAFF. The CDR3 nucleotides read TGTGCCAGCAAAGAGTGGACAGGTGAAGCTTTCTTT.

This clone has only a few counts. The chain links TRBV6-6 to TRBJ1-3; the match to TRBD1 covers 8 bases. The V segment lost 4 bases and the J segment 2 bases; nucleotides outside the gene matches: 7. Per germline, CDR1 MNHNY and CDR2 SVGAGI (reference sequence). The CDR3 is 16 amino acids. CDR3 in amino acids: CASSSLGQGTGNTIYF. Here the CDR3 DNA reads TGTGCCAGCAGTTCCCTTGGACAGGGAACTGGAAACACCATATATTTT.

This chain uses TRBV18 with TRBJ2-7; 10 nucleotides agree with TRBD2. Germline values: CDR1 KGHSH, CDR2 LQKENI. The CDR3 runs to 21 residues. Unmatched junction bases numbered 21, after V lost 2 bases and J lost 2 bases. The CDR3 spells CASSPSYGGASGRKSPYEQYF. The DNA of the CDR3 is TGTGCCAGCTCACCAAGTTATGGGGGTGCTAGCGGGAGAAAGTCCCCCTACGAGCAGTACTTC.

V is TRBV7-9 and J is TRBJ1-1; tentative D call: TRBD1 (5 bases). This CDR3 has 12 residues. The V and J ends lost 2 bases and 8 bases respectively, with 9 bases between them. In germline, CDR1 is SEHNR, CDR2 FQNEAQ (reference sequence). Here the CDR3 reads CASSLRGFEAFF. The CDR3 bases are TGTGCCAGCAGCTTACGGGGGTTCGAAGCTTTCTTT.

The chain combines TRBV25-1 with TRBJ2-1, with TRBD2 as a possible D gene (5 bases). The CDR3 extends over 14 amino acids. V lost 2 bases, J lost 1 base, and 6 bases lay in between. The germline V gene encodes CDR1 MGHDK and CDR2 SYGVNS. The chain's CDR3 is CASSETSSYNEQFF. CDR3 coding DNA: TGTGCCAGCAGTGAAACTAGTTCCTACAATGAGCAGTTCTTC.

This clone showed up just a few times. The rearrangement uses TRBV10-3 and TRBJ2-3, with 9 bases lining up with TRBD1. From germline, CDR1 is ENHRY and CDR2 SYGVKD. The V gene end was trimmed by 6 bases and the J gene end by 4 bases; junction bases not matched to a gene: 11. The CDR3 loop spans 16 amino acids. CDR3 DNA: TGTGCCATCAGCGCTCAGGACAGGGGTGGAGCAGATACGCAGTATTTT. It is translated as CAISAQDRGGADTQYF.

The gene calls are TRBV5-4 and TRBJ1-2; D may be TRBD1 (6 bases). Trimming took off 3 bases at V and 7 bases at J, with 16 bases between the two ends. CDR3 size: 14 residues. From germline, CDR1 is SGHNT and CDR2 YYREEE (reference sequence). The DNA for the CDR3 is TGTGCCAGCAGCTACCCCGGGACAATGGGTGGCTACACCTTC. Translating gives CASSYPGTMGGYTF.

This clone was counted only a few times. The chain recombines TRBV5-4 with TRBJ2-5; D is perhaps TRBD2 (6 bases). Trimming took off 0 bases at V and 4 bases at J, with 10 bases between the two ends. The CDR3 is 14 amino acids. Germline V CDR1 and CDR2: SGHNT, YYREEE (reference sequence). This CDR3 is CASSLGPAGETQYF. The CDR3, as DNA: TGTGCCAGCAGCTTGGGGCCAGCGGGAGAGACCCAGTACTTC. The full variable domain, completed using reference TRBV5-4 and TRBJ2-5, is ETGVTQSPTHLIKTRGQQVTLRCSSQSGHNTVSWYQQALGQGPQFIFQYYREEENGRGNFPPRFSGLQFPNYSSELNVNALELDDSALYLCASSLGPAGETQYFGPGTRLLVL.

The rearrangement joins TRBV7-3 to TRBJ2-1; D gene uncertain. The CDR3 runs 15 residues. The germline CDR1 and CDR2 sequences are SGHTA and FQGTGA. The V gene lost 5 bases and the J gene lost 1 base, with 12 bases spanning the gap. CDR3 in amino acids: CASSEVASSYNEQFF. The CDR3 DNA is TGTGCCAGCAGCGAGGTGGCTAGTTCCTACAATGAGCAGTTCTTC.

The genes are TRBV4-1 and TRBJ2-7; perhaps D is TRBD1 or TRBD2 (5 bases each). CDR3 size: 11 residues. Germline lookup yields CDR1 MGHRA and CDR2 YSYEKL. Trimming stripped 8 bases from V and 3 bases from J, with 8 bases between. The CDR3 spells CASGGFYEQYF. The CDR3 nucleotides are TGCGCCAGCGGGGGATTCTACGAGCAGTACTTC.

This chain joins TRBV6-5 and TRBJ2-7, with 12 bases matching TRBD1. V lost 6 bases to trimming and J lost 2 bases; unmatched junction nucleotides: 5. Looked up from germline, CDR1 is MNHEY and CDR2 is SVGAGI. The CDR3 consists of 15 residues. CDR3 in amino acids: CASSLGTGGTYEQYF. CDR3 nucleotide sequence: TGTGCCAGCAGCCTCGGGACAGGGGGCACCTACGAGCAGTACTTC.

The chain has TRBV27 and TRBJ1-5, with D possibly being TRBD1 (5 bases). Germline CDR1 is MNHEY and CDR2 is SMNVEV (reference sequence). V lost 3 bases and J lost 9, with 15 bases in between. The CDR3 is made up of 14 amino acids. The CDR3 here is CASSLGTSHAPQHF. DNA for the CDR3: TGTGCCAGCAGTTTGGGGACTTCCCACGCGCCCCAGCATTTT.

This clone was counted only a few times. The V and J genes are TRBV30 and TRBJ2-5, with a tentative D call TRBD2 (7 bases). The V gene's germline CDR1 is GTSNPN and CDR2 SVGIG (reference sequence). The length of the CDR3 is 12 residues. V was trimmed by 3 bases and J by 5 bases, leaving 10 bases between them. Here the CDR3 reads CAWRGGAETQYF. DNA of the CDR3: TGTGCCTGGAGAGGGGGGGCGGAGACCCAGTACTTC.

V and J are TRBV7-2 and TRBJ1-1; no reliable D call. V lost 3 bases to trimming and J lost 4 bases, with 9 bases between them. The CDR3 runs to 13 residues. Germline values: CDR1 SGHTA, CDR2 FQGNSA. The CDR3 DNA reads TGTGCCAGCAGCTTGCTTTCCGGCACTGAAGCTTTCTTT. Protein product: CASSLLSGTEAFF.

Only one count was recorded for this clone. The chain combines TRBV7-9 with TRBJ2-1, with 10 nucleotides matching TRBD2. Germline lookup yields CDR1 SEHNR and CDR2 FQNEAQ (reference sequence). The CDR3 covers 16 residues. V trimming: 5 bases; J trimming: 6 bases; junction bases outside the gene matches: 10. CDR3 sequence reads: CASSPQLAGTGNEQFF. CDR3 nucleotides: TGTGCCAGCAGCCCCCAACTAGCGGGGACTGGCAATGAGCAGTTCTTC.

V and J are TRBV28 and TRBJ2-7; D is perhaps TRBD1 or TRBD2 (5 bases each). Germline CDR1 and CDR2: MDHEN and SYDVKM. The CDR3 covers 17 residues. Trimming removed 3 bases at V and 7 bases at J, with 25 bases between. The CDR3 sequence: CASSFPRTSVRGEEQYF. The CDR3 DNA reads TGTGCCAGCAGTTTCCCACGGACAAGCGTACGTGGGGAGGAGCAGTACTTC.

The CDR3 region is CASSPRQGQSYEQYF. In DNA form, the CDR3 reads TGTGCCAGCAGTCCCCGACAGGGTCAAAGCTACGAGCAGTACTTC. The rearrangement links TRBV27 to TRBJ2-7; 7 positions match TRBD1. Germline CDR1 and CDR2: MNHEY and SMNVEV (reference sequence). J gave up 3 bases and V 5 bases, and 10 bases lay outside the gene matches. CDR3 length: 15 amino acids.

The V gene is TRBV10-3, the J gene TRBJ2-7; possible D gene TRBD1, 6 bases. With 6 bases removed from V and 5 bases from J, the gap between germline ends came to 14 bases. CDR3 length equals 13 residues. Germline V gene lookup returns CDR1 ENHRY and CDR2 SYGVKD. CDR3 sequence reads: CAIRGQGNHEQYF. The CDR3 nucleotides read TGTGCCATCAGGGGCCAGGGGAACCACGAGCAGTACTTC.

The CDR3 loop reads CASSLQVLTTQYF. The CDR3 DNA follows: TGTGCCAGCAGCTTACAGGTATTGACTACGCAGTATTTT. The gene calls are TRBV7-2 and TRBJ2-3; no clear D. Trimming shortened V by 2 bases and J by 8 bases, and 11 bases separated the two germline ends. In germline, CDR1 is SGHTA, CDR2 FQGNSA. The CDR3 runs 13 residues.

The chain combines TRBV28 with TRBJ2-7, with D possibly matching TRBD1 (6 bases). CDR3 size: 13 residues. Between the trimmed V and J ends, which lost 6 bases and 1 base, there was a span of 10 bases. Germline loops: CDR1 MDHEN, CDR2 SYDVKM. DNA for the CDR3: TGTGCCAGCAGACGAGGACAGTCCTACGAGCAGTACTTC. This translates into CASRRGQSYEQYF.

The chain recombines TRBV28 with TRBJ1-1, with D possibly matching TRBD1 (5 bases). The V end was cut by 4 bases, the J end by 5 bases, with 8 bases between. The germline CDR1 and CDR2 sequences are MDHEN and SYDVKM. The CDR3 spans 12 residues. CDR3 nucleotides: TGTGCCAGCAGTTGGGGGGAGACTGAAGCTTTCTTT. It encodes CASSWGETEAFF. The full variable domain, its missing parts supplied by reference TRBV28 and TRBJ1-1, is DVKVTQSSRYLVKRTGEKVFLECVQDMDHENMFWYRQDPGLGLRLIYFSYDVKMKEKGDIPEGYSVSREKKERFSLILESASTNQTSMYLCASSWGETEAFFGQGTRLTVV.

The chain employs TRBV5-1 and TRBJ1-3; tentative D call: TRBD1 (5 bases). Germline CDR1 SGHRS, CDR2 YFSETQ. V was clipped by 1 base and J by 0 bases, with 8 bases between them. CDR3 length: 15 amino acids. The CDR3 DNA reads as TGCGCCAGCAGCTTGTCCGGGGGCTCTGGAAACACCATATATTTT. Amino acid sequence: CASSLSGGSGNTIYF.

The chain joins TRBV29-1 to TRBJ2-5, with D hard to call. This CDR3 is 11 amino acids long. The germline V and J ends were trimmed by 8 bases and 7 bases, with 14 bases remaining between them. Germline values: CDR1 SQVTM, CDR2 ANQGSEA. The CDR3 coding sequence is TGCAGCCCCGCTGACTCAGGGACCCAGTACTTC. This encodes CSPADSGTQYF.

CDR3 sequence reads: CASSLGGGTYEQYF. The CDR3 DNA sequence: TGTGCCAGCAGCTTAGGAGGGGGAACCTACGAGCAGTACTTC. The rearrangement joins TRBV7-6 to TRBJ2-7; possibly TRBD1 for D (6 bases). Trimming removed 1 base from V and 2 bases from J, with 9 bases in between. The germline V gene encodes CDR1 SGHVS and CDR2 FNYEAQ. The CDR3 loop spans 14 amino acids.

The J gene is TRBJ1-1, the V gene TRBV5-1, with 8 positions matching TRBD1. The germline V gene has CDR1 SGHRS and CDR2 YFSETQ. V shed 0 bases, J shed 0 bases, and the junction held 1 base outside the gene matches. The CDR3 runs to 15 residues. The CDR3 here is CASSLGTGMNTEAFF. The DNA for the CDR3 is TGCGCCAGCAGCTTGGGGACAGGGATGAACACTGAAGCTTTCTTT.

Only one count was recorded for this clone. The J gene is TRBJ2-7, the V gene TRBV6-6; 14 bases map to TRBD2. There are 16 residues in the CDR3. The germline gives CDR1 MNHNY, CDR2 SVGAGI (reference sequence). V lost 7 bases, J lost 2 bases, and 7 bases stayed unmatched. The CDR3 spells CASTHGLAGGAYEQYF. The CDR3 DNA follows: TGTGCCAGCACCCATGGACTAGCGGGAGGAGCCTACGAGCAGTACTTC.

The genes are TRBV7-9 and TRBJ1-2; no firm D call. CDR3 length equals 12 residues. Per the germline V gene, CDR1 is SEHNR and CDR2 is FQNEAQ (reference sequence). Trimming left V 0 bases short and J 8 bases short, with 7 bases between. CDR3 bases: TGTGCCAGCAGCTTAGCAGTAGAGGGCTACACCTTC. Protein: CASSLAVEGYTF.

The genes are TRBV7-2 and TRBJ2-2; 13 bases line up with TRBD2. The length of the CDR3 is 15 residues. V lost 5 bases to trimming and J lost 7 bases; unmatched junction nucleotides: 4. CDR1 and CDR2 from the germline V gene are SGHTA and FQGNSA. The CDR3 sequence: CASSPGLAGSGELFF. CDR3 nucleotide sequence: TGTGCCAGCAGCCCGGGACTAGCGGGAAGCGGGGAGCTGTTTTTT.